Each of the 20 T cell receptor beta chains below was sequenced from the same sample in a study of neurological immune-mediated disorders. One entry per CDR3 protein, called by TCRdb with MiXCR from the 5' RACE reads. The data hold about 35,000 distinct CDR3 sequences, with approximately 4.2% observed a single time. Sequencing input: PBMCs. The receptors shown here come from a man aged 30 to 39 with multiple sclerosis.

This clonotype appeared many times. This chain joins TRBV10-1 and TRBJ2-2; D possibly corresponds to TRBD1 (6 bases). This CDR3 contains 14 residues. V dropped 8 bases and J dropped 2 bases, with 12 bases sitting between them. Germline V CDR1 and CDR2: WNHNN, SYGVQD (reference sequence). Written as DNA, the CDR3 is TGCGCCAGCGGCTGGACAGCAAACACCGGGGAGCTGTTTTTT. This codes for CASGWTANTGELFF.

This clonotype was seen a single time. The junction and the germline gene differ at one end; a read error may be behind it. The CDR3 loop reads CASKKAPTSNQPQNF. CDR3 bases: TGTGCCAGCAAAAAGGCCCCTACTAGCAATCAGCCCCAGAATTTT. The chain has TRBV27 and TRBJ1-5, with D unclear. From germline, CDR1 is MNHEY and CDR2 SMNVEV (reference sequence). There are 15 residues in the CDR3.

This clonotype was detected ten times or more. This chain joins TRBV5-1 and TRBJ2-7; a possible D gene is TRBD2 (7 bases). The CDR3 extends over 15 amino acids. V lost 1 base and J 3 bases, leaving 14 bases between the germline ends. CDR1 SGHRS and CDR2 YFSETQ come from the germline V gene. CDR3 coding DNA: TGCGCCAGCAGCTTGTTCCGGGGGGCCGTCTACGAGCAGTACTTC. Its protein is CASSLFRGAVYEQYF.

This clonotype was recorded at least ten times. This sequence joins TRBV5-1 and TRBJ2-7, with D perhaps matching TRBD2 (7 bases). The V end lost 0 bases, the J end lost 2 bases, and 12 bases lay between the germline ends. This CDR3 spans 15 amino acids. CDR1 and CDR2 (germline): SGHRS, YFSETQ. The CDR3 protein is CASSLEGGPTYEQYF. Here the CDR3 DNA reads TGCGCCAGCAGCTTGGAGGGGGGGCCGACCTACGAGCAGTACTTC.

This clonotype was seen ten or more times. The gene calls are TRBV7-9 and TRBJ2-7, with no clear D. The J call is doubtful: the DNA matches TRBJ2-5 better. The CDR3 loop spans 11 amino acids. Germline V gene lookup returns CDR1 SEHNR and CDR2 FQNEAQ (reference sequence). The CDR3 nucleotides are TGTGCCAGCAGCTTAGGGTTGACCCAGTACTTC. Residues: CASSLGLTQYF.

Judged by abundance, this clonotype is medium-sized. The rearrangement joins TRBV25-1 to TRBJ1-4; D possibly corresponds to TRBD1 (5 bases). The CDR3 is 15 residues long. With 2 bases removed from V and 8 bases from J, the gap between germline ends came to 15 bases. Germline V gives CDR1 MGHDK, CDR2 SYGVNS. The CDR3 region has the DNA TGTGCCAGCAGTGAACCGACCACAGGAAGGGAAAAACTGTTTTTT. Encoded protein: CASSEPTTGREKLFF.

This chain links TRBV12-2 with TRBJ2-7; TRBD1, as called in the table, went unchecked against the DNA. TRBV12-2 is an annotated pseudogene. The CDR3 spans 17 residues. This CDR3 is CASRFTQTGVESYEQYF. CDR3 nucleotide sequence: TGTGCAAGTCGCTTCACTCAAACAGGCGTCGAGTCCTACGAGCAGTACTTC.

This clonotype was picked up many times. The V and J genes are TRBV12-3 or TRBV12-4 and TRBJ1-5; tentative D call: TRBD1 (6 bases). The CDR3 runs to 13 residues. V lost 5 bases and J 6 bases, leaving 11 bases between the germline ends. The CDR3 reads CASSTGLRQPQHF. Written as DNA, the CDR3 is TGTGCCAGCAGTACAGGGTTACGTCAGCCCCAGCATTTT.

This clonotype is medium-sized in the sample. The chain uses TRBV6-4 and TRBJ2-2, with D uncertain. Trimming removed 0 bases at V and 5 bases at J, with 4 bases between. The CDR3 consists of 13 residues. Germline values: CDR1 MRHNA, CDR2 SNTAGT. The CDR3 sequence: CASSDSETGELFF. In DNA form, the CDR3 reads TGTGCCAGCAGTGACTCGGAGACCGGGGAGCTGTTTTTT.

Ten or more counts support this clonotype. The gene calls are TRBV6-6 and TRBJ1-1; tentative D call: TRBD1 (5 bases). Trimming left V 10 bases short and J 5 bases short, with 8 bases between. There are 10 residues in the CDR3. Germline lookup yields CDR1 MNHNY and CDR2 SVGAGI (reference sequence). CDR3 sequence: CAIGVTEAFF. DNA of the CDR3: TGTGCCATAGGGGTTACTGAAGCTTTCTTT.

This chain uses TRBV27 with TRBJ1-2; D not certain. The length of the CDR3 is 15 residues. In germline, CDR1 is MNHEY, CDR2 SMNVEV (reference sequence). The V end lost 6 bases, the J end lost 4 bases, and 18 bases lay between the germline ends. The CDR3 sequence: CASRYDSAPAYGYTF. In DNA form, the CDR3 reads TGTGCCAGCAGATACGACTCAGCCCCGGCCTATGGCTACACCTTC.

The J gene is TRBJ2-1, the V gene TRBV27, with a weak D call TRBD2 (6 bases). The germline V gene encodes CDR1 MNHEY and CDR2 SMNVEV (reference sequence). The CDR3 length is 15 residues. Trimming took off 9 bases at V and 1 base at J, with 16 bases between the two ends. In nucleotides, the CDR3 is TGTGCCAGTGAGGGGTCTGGGGGGTCCTACAATGAGCAGTTCTTC. It is translated as CASEGSGGSYNEQFF.

In this sample, this clonotype turned up many times. The chain recombines TRBV10-3 with TRBJ2-1; 11 nucleotides agree with TRBD2. Germline CDR1 is ENHRY and CDR2 is SYGVKD. The CDR3 runs 15 residues. V shed 4 bases, J shed 9 bases, and the junction held 8 bases outside the gene matches. Written as DNA, the CDR3 is TGTGCCATCAGTGGTAGCGGGGGGGCCTTTTTTGAGCAGTTCTTC. Protein: CAISGSGGAFFEQFF.

This clonotype was found many times. J is TRBJ2-7 and V is TRBV4-1, with 9 bases fitting TRBD1. V shed 3 bases, J shed 1 base, and the junction held 7 bases outside the gene matches. Germline V lookup: CDR1 MGHRA, CDR2 YSYEKL. This CDR3 region has 16 residues. The CDR3 region is CASSQTPGQGSYEQYF. CDR3 DNA: TGCGCCAGCAGCCAGACTCCGGGACAGGGTTCCTACGAGCAGTACTTC.

The table lists this clonotype with many counts. The rearrangement links TRBV9 to TRBJ2-5, with no clear D. CDR3 length equals 14 residues. Trimming stripped 0 bases from V and 3 bases from J, with 9 bases between. Germline lookup yields CDR1 SGDLS and CDR2 YYNGEE. CDR3 amino acids: CASSVGLQEETQYF. In DNA, the CDR3 is TGTGCCAGCAGCGTAGGGTTGCAAGAAGAGACCCAGTACTTC. Supplemented by reference TRBV9 and TRBJ2-5, the full variable domain reads DSGVTQTPKHLITATGQRVTLRCSPRSGDLSVYWYQQSLDQGLQFLIQYYNGEERAKGNILERFSAQQFPDLHSELNLSSLELGDSALYFCASSVGLQEETQYFGPGTRLLVL.

The table lists this clonotype with many counts. J is TRBJ1-1 and V is TRBV5-1; TRBD1 is a possible D gene (6 bases). V was clipped by 2 bases and J by 4 bases, with 15 bases between them. Germline CDR1 and CDR2: SGHRS and YFSETQ. This CDR3 has 15 amino acids. As DNA, the CDR3 is TGCGCCAGCAGCTTACAGGGATTGGGCGGCACTGAAGCTTTCTTT. It codes for CASSLQGLGGTEAFF. The full variable domain, with the rest looked up from reference TRBV5-1 and TRBJ1-1, is KAGVTQTPRYLIKTRGQQVTLSCSPISGHRSVSWYQQTPGQGLQFLFEYFSETQRNKGNFPGRFSGRQFSNSRSEMNVSTLELGDSALYLCASSLQGLGGTEAFFGQGTRLTVV.

Ten or more counts support this clonotype. A much larger clone lies a single base off, so this may be a read error. V usage is TRBV12-3 or TRBV12-4 and J usage is TRBJ1-1; D uncertain. Trimming stripped 0 bases from V and 1 base from J, with 15 bases between. The CDR3 is made up of 17 amino acids. The CDR3 loop is CASSLAFGDPKNTEAFF. The CDR3 bases are TGTGCCAGCAGTTTAGCGTTCGGGGATCCGAAGAACACTGAAGCTTTCTTT.

This clonotype occurred many times. The rearrangement links TRBV6-5 to TRBJ2-5; D possibly corresponds to TRBD1 (5 bases). The V end was cut by 2 bases, the J end by 5 bases, with 9 bases between. From germline, CDR1 is MNHEY and CDR2 SVGAGI. The CDR3 spans 13 residues. The CDR3 coding sequence is TGTGCCAGCAGTTACCCTGGGGCGGAGACCCAGTACTTC. Translation: CASSYPGAETQYF.

This clonotype was counted at least ten times. The chain uses TRBV5-1 and TRBJ1-5; D might be TRBD1 (5 bases). Between the trimmed V and J ends, which lost 5 bases and 10 bases, there was a span of 16 bases. Germline assignment: CDR1 SGHRS and CDR2 YFSETQ. CDR3 length: 13 residues. This CDR3 reads CASSTGGSGPQHF. In DNA, the CDR3 is TGCGCCAGCAGTACGGGGGGGTCCGGACCCCAGCATTTT.

This clonotype showed up many times. The chain carries TRBV5-1 and TRBJ1-5, with a possible D match to TRBD1 (5 bases). Looked up from germline, CDR1 is SGHRS and CDR2 is YFSETQ. This CDR3 has 15 amino acids. V lost 0 bases and J 5 bases, leaving 12 bases between the germline ends. The CDR3 sequence: CASSLVPGLDQPQHF. For the CDR3, the DNA is TGCGCCAGCAGCTTGGTTCCAGGGTTGGATCAGCCCCAGCATTTT.